The next 9 T cell receptor beta chains were all read from a single sample in a study of cytomegalovirus exposure and HLA in healthy donors. PCR involved 60 Vbeta and 13 Jbeta primers. Sequencing used immunoSEQ multiplex PCR; TCRdb keeps in-frame clones, though not all of them. The table records approximately 87,000 clones, about 83% of them present only once. The sample comprised PBMCs. Receptors were obtained from a woman younger than 35 in good health and CMV-seropositive.

The gene calls are TRBV5-1 and TRBJ2-6, with D hard to call. V lost 4 bases and J lost 0, with 5 bases in between. There are 14 residues in the CDR3. Looked up from germline, CDR1 is SGHRS and CDR2 is YFSETQ. CDR3 loop: CASSSNSGANVLTF. In DNA, the CDR3 is TGCGCCAGCAGCAGCAACTCTGGGGCCAACGTCCTGACTTTC.

This clone was seen only once. The chain has TRBV9 and TRBJ2-2, with 15 positions matching TRBD2. V lost 4 bases, J lost 3 bases, and 4 bases stayed unmatched. The CDR3 covers 17 residues. The germline gives CDR1 SGDLS, CDR2 YYNGEE. CDR3 DNA sequence: TGTGCCAGCAGCCCGAGGACTAGCGGGAGGGACACCGGGGAGCTGTTTTTT. Translating gives CASSPRTSGRDTGELFF.

The chain carries TRBV9 and TRBJ1-1; D perhaps matches TRBD1 (6 bases). Trimming took 1 base from V and 3 from J, leaving 13 bases between them. From germline, CDR1 is SGDLS and CDR2 YYNGEE. The CDR3 runs to 15 residues. CDR3 region: CASSVREKGDTEAFF. CDR3 DNA sequence: TGTGCCAGCAGCGTACGAGAAAAGGGGGACACTGAAGCTTTCTTT.

V gene TRBV9 combines with J gene TRBJ1-2; TRBD1 is a possible D gene (5 bases). The CDR3 length is 14 residues. Trimming cost V 2 bases and J 7 bases, with 15 bases left between them. Looked up from germline, CDR1 is SGDLS and CDR2 is YYNGEE. CDR3 nucleotides: TGTGCCAGCAGCGTGGGAGGGGTGGATGGTGGCTACACCTTC. Protein: CASSVGGVDGGYTF.

The V gene is TRBV7-2, the J gene TRBJ2-3, with 13 bases that match TRBD2. After removal of 1 base from V and 2 bases from J, the junction contained 3 bases not matched to a gene. The germline V gene encodes CDR1 SGHTA and CDR2 FQGNSA. The CDR3 sequence is 17 residues long. The CDR3 loop reads CASSLGGTSGATDTQYF. CDR3 bases: TGTGCCAGCAGCTTAGGGGGGACTAGCGGGGCCACAGATACGCAGTATTTT.

This clone has a single count. The V and J genes are TRBV6-4 and TRBJ2-6; 10 bases agree with TRBD2. The CDR3 is 17 amino acids. The J segment lost 0 bases and the V segment lost 3 bases, leaving 2 bases of the junction unmatched. Germline assignment: CDR1 MRHNA and CDR2 SNTAGT. The CDR3 reads CASSERTSGSGANVLTF. The CDR3 bases are TGTGCCAGCAGTGAACGGACTAGCGGCTCTGGGGCCAACGTCCTGACTTTC.

This sequence joins TRBV4-1 and TRBJ1-5; 7 bases fit TRBD1. With 0 bases clipped from V and 8 bases from J, the junction kept 7 bases outside the gene matches. The CDR3 totals 15 residues. CDR1 is MGHRA and CDR2 is YSYEKL in the germline V gene. The CDR3 region has the DNA TGCGCCAGCAGCCAAGACTTCGGGGACAGAAAGCCCCAGCATTTT. Encoded protein: CASSQDFGDRKPQHF.

The chain has TRBV28 and TRBJ2-2; TRBD1 matches at 7 bases. CDR3 length: 16 residues. V lost 2 bases, J lost 2 bases, and 5 bases stayed unmatched. Per the germline V gene, CDR1 is MDHEN and CDR2 is SYDVKM. CDR3 protein: CASSLKGAINTGELFF. In DNA, the CDR3 is TGTGCCAGCAGTTTAAAGGGGGCGATTAACACCGGGGAGCTGTTTTTT. Supplemented by reference TRBV28 and TRBJ2-2, the full variable domain reads DVKVTQSSRYLVKRTGEKVFLECVQDMDHENMFWYRQDPGLGLRLIYFSYDVKMKEKGDIPEGYSVSREKKERFSLILESASTNQTSMYLCASSLKGAINTGELFFGEGSRLTVL.

The V gene is TRBV6-5, the J gene TRBJ2-2, with 8 bases that match TRBD2. V lost 7 bases and J lost 4; bases outside the gene matches: 5. The CDR3 extends over 14 amino acids. Germline V gene sequence: CDR1 MNHEY, CDR2 SVGAGI. CDR3 sequence (DNA): TGTGCCAGCACCCCCAGCGGGAGCACCGGGGAGCTGTTTTTT. It specifies CASTPSGSTGELFF.